This entry is about one T cell receptor (beta chain). The germline V gene encodes CDR1 SEHNR and CDR2 FQNEAQ (reference sequence). V dropped 0 bases and J dropped 3; count of bases not matched to a gene: 8. The CDR3 runs to 18 residues. The data derive from a study of blood T cell repertoires in COVID-19. In the source study's methods: Reference gene primers were amplified, and this amplification served to estimate nucleated cell counts. Repertoires were generated with immunoSEQ multiplex PCR, while TCRdb's copy carries only in-frame clones and drops some. D and trimming were read from the DNA, whereas the V and J calls and clone size are those reported in that table. The table records around 150,000 clones, around nine tenths of them present only once.

This sequence joins TRBV7-9 and TRBJ2-1, with 10 bases matching TRBD2. The sequence came from a woman aged 40 to 50 with acute or convalescent COVID-19. Sequencing was done on a sample of peripheral blood. The CDR3 here is CASSLALMWTSGYNEQFF. As DNA, the CDR3 is TGTGCCAGCAGCTTAGCGCTAATGTGGACTAGCGGCTACAATGAGCAGTTCTTC.